This is a list of T cell receptor beta chains from one sample in a study of cytomegalovirus exposure and HLA in healthy donors. Generated by immunoSEQ multiplex PCR, the TCRdb table keeps only in-frame clones and is missing some. This sample has approximately 240,000 clones, with approximately 90% found just once. The sample comprised PBMCs. The source is a woman between 18 and 30 years old in good health and CMV-seronegative. Each CDR3 is given with its conserved first and last residue. A D gene is named only where the DNA matches it firmly. Size is omitted from some rows. Given values are once, few, many or a class for expanded clones.

j_call cdr3_length v_call clone_size d_call cdr3_aa cdr3_nt
TRBJ1-4 11 TRBV20-1 NA NA CSAFFNEKLFF TGCAGTGCCTTTTTTAATGAAAAACTGTTTTTT
TRBJ1-1 14 TRBV13 NA NA CASSLGGTSTEAFF TGTGCCAGCAGCTTAGGCGGGACTTCCACTGAAGCTTTCTTT
TRBJ1-1 14 TRBV7-6 NA TRBD1 CASSSTGGSTEAFF TGTGCCAGCAGCTCTACAGGGGGAAGTACTGAAGCTTTCTTT
TRBJ2-7 16 TRBV19 NA NA CASSTHGRGVPYEQYF TGTGCCAGTAGTACCCATGGCAGGGGGGTTCCTTACGAGCAGTACTTC
TRBJ2-7 14 TRBV4-1 NA NA CASSPRGPYYEQYF TGCGCCAGCAGCCCCAGGGGTCCTTACTACGAGCAGTACTTC
TRBJ2-2 13 TRBV29-1 NA NA CSVLSGNTGELFF TGCAGCGTTCTTTCGGGGAACACCGGGGAGCTGTTTTTT
TRBJ2-1 15 TRBV7-2 NA TRBD1 CASSLGTGTYNEQFF TGTGCCAGCAGCTTAGGGACAGGAACCTACAATGAGCAGTTCTTC
TRBJ1-1 16 TRBV6-5 NA NA CASSYSTVTAGTEAFF TGTGCCAGCAGTTACTCCACTGTGACGGCGGGGACTGAAGCTTTCTTT
TRBJ2-1 16 TRBV13 once NA CASSFRETGKGNEQFF TGTGCCAGCAGCTTCCGGGAGACAGGGAAGGGCAATGAGCAGTTCTTC
TRBJ1-4 13 TRBV10-3 NA TRBD1 CAISRQGGEKLFF TGTGCCATCAGTCGACAGGGCGGAGAAAAACTGTTTTTT
TRBJ2-2 15 TRBV19 NA TRBD1 CASSIARGQTGELFF TGTGCCAGTAGTATTGCCAGGGGGCAGACCGGGGAGCTGTTTTTT
TRBJ2-3 15 TRBV4-2 NA TRBD2 CASSQVGRDLGTQYF TGTGCCAGCAGCCAAGTCGGGAGGGACCTAGGTACGCAGTATTTT
TRBJ1-5 14 TRBV5-1 NA TRBD1 CASSMTGGQWPQHF TGCGCCAGCAGCATGACAGGGGGACAGTGGCCCCAGCATTTT
TRBJ1-2 14 TRBV7-2 NA NA CASSPRTGNYGYTF TGTGCCAGCAGCCCCCGAACAGGGAACTATGGCTACACCTTC
TRBJ1-2 13 TRBV2 NA NA CASMIGQPYGYTF TGTGCCAGCATGATCGGACAGCCTTATGGCTACACCTTC
TRBJ2-3 14 TRBV4-2 NA NA CASSQVEDTDTQYF TGTGCCAGCAGCCAGGTTGAGGACACAGATACGCAGTATTTT
TRBJ2-7 14 TRBV7-9 NA TRBD1 CASSQGGMAYEQYF TGTGCCAGCAGCCAAGGGGGCATGGCCTACGAGCAGTACTTC
TRBJ1-5 15 TRBV7-2 NA NA CASSLGTGLNQPQHF TGTGCCAGCAGCCTAGGCACAGGGCTTAATCAGCCCCAGCATTTT
TRBJ1-3 16 TRBV18 NA TRBD1 CASSPTTGSSGNTIYF TGTGCCAGCTCACCAACGACAGGGAGCTCTGGAAACACCATATATTTT
TRBJ2-3 18 TRBV27 NA TRBD2 CASSLLGGTSGGPNTQYF TGTGCCAGCAGTCTCCTTGGTGGGACTAGCGGGGGCCCGAATACGCAGTATTTT
TRBJ1-5 15 TRBV11-2 NA TRBD1 CASSLGTGGNQPQHF TGTGCCAGCAGCTTAGGGACAGGGGGTAATCAGCCCCAGCATTTT
TRBJ2-2 15 TRBV5-5 NA NA CASTPGVANTGELFF TGTGCCAGCACCCCGGGTGTCGCGAACACCGGGGAGCTGTTTTTT
TRBJ1-5 12 TRBV27 NA NA CASSTGDQPQHF TGTGCCAGCAGTACGGGGGATCAGCCCCAGCATTTT
TRBJ1-1 12 TRBV25-1 few NA CASIKQGTEAFF TGTGCCAGCATTAAACAGGGAACTGAAGCTTTCTTT